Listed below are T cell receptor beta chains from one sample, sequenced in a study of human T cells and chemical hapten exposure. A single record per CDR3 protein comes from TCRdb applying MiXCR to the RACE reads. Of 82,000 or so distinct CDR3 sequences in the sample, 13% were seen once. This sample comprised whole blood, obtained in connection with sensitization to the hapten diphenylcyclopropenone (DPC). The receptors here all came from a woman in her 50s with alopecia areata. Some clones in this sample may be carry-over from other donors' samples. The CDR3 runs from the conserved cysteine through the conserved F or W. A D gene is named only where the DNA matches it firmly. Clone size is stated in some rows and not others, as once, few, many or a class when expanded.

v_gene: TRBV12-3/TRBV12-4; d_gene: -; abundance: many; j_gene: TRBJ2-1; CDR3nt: TGTGCCAGCACTCCCGCTCTTTCCTCCTACAATGAGCAGTTCTTC; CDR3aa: CASTPALSSYNEQFF
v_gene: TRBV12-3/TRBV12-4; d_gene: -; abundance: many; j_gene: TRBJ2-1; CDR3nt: TGTGCCAGCAGTTTCCTTGGGGGGACTGAGCAGTTCTTC; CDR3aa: CASSFLGGTEQFF
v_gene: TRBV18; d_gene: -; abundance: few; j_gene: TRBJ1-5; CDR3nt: TGTGCCAGCTCACGCGGGATGGCTGGCAATCAGCCCCAGCATTTT; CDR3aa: CASSRGMAGNQPQHF
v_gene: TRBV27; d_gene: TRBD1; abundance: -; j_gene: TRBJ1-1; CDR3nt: TGTGCCAGCAGTTTTGGGACAGTCCCTCGGCGGGCTTTCTTT; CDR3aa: CASSFGTVPRRAFF
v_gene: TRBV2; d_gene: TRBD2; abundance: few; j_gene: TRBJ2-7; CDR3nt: TGTGCCAGTTCAACTAGCGGGAGGGGCGAGCAGTACTTC; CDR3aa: CASSTSGRGEQYF
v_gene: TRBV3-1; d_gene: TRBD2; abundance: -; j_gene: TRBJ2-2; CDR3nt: TGTGCCAGCAGCCAAGATAGCGGGAGCGGGGAGCTGTTTTTT; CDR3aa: CASSQDSGSGELFF
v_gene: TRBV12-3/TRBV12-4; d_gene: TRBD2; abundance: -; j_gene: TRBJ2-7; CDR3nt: TGTGCCAGCAGCTCCACTAGCGGGAGGGTGTGGGAGCAGTACTTC; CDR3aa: CASSSTSGRVWEQYF
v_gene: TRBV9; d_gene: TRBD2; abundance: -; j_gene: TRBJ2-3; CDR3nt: TGTGCCAGCAGCGGATACGGGGGGACGGACACAGATACGCAGTATTTT; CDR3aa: CASSGYGGTDTDTQYF
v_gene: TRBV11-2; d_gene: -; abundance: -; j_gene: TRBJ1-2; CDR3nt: TGTGCCAGCAGCTTCGACAACCGAAGTAACTATGGCTACACCTTC; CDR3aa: CASSFDNRSNYGYTF
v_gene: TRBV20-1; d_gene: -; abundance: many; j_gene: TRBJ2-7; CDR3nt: TGCAGTGCTAGGTATACGGCCGAGAGTACCTACGAGCAGTACTTC; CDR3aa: CSARYTAESTYEQYF